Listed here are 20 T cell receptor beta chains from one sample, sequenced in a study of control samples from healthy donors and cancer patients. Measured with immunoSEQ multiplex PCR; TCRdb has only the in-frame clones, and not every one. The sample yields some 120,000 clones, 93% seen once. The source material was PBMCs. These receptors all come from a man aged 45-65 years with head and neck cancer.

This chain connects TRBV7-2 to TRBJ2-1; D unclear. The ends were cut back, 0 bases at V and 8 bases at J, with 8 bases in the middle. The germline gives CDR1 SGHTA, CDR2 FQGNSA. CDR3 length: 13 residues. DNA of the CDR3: TGTGCCAGCAGCTTAGCCTTGATCGATGAGCAGTTCTTC. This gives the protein CASSLALIDEQFF.

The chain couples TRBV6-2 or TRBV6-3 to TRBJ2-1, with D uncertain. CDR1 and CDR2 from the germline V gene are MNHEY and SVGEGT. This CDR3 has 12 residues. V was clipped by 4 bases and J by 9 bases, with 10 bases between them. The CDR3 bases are TGTGCCAGCAGTTCAGACACGCCTGAGCAGTTCTTC. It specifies CASSSDTPEQFF.

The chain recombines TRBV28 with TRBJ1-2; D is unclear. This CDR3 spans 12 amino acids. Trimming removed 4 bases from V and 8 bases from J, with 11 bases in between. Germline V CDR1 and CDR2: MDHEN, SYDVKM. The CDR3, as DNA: TGTGCCAGCAGTTCCCCCCTGGGAGGCTACACCTTC. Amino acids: CASSSPLGGYTF.

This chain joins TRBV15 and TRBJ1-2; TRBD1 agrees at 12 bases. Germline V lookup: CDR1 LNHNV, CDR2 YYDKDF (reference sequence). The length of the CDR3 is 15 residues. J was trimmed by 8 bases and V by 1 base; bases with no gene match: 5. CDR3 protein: CATSRVGTGGAGYTF. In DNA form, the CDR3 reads TGTGCCACCAGCAGAGTGGGGACAGGGGGCGCGGGCTACACCTTC.

CDR3 sequence reads: CASKAVATDTQYF. The CDR3 DNA sequence: TGTGCCAGCAAGGCGGTAGCGACAGATACGCAGTATTTT. V is TRBV2 and J is TRBJ2-3, with D tentatively TRBD2 (5 bases). Germline CDR1 reads SNHLY; CDR2 reads FYNNEI. With 7 bases removed from V and 3 bases from J, the gap between germline ends came to 11 bases. The CDR3 runs to 13 residues.

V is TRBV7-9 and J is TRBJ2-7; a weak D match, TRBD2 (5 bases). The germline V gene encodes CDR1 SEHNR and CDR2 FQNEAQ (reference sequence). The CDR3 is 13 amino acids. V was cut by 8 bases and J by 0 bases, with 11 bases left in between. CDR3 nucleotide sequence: TGTGCCAGCCGGAGGACGGACTCCTACGAGCAGTACTTC. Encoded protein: CASRRTDSYEQYF.

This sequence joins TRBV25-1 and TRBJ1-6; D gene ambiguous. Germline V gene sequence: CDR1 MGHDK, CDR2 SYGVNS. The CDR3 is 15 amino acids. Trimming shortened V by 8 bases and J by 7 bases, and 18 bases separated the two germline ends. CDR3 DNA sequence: TGTGCCAGCTCGGCGGCAGGTCGACGAAATTCACCCCTCCACTTT. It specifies CASSAAGRRNSPLHF.

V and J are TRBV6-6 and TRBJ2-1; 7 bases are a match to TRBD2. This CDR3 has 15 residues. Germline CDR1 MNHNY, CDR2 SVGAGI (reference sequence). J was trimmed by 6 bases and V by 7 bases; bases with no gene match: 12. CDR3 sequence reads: CASTKGRAASNEQFF. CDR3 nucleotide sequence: TGTGCCAGCACCAAGGGGAGGGCCGCTAGCAATGAGCAGTTCTTC.

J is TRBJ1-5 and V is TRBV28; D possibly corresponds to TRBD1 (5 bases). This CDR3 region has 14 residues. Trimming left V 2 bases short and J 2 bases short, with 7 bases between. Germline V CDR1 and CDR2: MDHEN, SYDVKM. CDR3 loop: CASSLTGGNQPQHF. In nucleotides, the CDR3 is TGTGCCAGCAGTTTAACGGGGGGCAATCAGCCCCAGCATTTT.

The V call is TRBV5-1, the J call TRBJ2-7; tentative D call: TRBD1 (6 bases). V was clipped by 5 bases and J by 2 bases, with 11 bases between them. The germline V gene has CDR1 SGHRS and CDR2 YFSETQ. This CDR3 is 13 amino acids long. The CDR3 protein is CASRSGTPYEQYF. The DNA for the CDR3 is TGCGCCAGCAGGTCCGGGACACCCTACGAGCAGTACTTC.

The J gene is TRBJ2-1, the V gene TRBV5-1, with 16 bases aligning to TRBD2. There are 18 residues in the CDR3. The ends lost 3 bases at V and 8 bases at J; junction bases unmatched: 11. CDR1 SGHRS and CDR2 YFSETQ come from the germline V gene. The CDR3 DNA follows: TGCGCCAGCAGCTCTTTATCACCGGGACTAGCGGGGGGGCATGAGCAGTTCTTC. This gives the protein CASSSLSPGLAGGHEQFF.

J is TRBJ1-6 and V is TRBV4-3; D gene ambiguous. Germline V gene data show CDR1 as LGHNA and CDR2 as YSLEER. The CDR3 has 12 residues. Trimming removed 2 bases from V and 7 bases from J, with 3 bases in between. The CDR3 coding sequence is TGCGCCAGCAGCCAACAAAATTCACCCCTCCACTTT. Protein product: CASSQQNSPLHF.

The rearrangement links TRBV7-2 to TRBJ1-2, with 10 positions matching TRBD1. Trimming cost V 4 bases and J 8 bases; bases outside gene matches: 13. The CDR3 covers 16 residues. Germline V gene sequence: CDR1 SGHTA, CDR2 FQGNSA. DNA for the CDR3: TGTGCCAGCAGCTCCTACCTCGGGACAGGGGACGAGGGCTACACCTTC. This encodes CASSSYLGTGDEGYTF. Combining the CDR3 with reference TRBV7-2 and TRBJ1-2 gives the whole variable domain GAGVSQSPSNKVTEKGKDVELRCDPISGHTALYWYRQSLGQGLEFLIYFQGNSAPDKSGLPSDRFSAERTGGSVSTLTIQRTQQEDSAVYLCASSSYLGTGDEGYTFGSGTRLTVV.

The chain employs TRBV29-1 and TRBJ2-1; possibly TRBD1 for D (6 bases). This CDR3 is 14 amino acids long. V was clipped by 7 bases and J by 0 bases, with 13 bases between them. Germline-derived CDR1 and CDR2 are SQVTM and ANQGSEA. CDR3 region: CSARGQSSYNEQFF. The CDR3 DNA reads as TGCAGCGCCCGAGGACAGAGCTCCTACAATGAGCAGTTCTTC.

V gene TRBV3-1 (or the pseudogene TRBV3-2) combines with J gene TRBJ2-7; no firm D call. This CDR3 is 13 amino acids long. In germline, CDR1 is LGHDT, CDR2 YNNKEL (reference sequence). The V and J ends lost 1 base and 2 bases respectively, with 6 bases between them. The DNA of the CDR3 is TGTGCCAGCAGCCAAGCAAGAACCTACGAGCAGTACTTC. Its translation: CASSQARTYEQYF.

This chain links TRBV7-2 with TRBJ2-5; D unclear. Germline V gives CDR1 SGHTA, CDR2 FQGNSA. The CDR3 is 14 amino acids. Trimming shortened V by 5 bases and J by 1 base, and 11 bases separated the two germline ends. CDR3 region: CASSATLTQETQYF. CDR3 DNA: TGTGCCAGCAGCGCGACCTTAACCCAAGAGACCCAGTACTTC.

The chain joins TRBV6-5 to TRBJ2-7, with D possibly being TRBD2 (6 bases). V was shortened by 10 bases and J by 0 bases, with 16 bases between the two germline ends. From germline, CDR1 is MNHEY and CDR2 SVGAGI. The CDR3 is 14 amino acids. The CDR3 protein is CATLGSGSSYEQYF. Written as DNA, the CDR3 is TGTGCCACATTAGGATCCGGGAGCTCCTACGAGCAGTACTTC.

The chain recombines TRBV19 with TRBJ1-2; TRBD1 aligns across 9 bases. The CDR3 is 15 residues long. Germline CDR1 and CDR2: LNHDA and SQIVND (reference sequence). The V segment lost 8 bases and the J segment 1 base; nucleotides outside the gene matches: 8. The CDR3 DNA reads TGTGCCAGTTCCCGACAGGGGGGCCTTAACTATGGCTACACCTTC. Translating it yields CASSRQGGLNYGYTF. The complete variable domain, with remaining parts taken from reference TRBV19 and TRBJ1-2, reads DGGITQSPKYLFRKEGQNVTLSCEQNLNHDAMYWYRQDPGQGLRLIYYSQIVNDFQKGDIAEGYSVSREKKESFPLTVTSAQKNPTAFYLCASSRQGGLNYGYTFGSGTRLTVV.

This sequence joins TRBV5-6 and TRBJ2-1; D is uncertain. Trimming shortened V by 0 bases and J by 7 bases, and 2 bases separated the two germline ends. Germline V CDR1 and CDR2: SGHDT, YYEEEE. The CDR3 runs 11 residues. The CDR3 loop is CASSLANEQFF. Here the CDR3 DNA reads TGTGCCAGCAGCTTGGCAAATGAGCAGTTCTTC.

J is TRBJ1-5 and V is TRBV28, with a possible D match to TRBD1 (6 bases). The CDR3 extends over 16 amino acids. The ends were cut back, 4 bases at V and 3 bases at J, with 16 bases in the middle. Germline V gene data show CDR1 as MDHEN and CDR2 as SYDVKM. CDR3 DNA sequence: TGTGCCAGCAGTTCCCTCGGGGCAGGGGCCAATCAGCCCCAGCATTTT. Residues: CASSSLGAGANQPQHF. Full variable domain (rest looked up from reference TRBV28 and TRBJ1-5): DVKVTQSSRYLVKRTGEKVFLECVQDMDHENMFWYRQDPGLGLRLIYFSYDVKMKEKGDIPEGYSVSREKKERFSLILESASTNQTSMYLCASSSLGAGANQPQHFGDGTRLSIL.